The 3 T cell receptor beta chains given below trace back to one sample, sequenced in a study of blood T cell repertoires in COVID-19. Clones were read by immunoSEQ multiplex PCR, and TCRdb kept only the in-frame ones, dropping some. The data show a few hundred thousand clones, with approximately 80% seen just once and 20% held by the top ten. Source material: peripheral blood. These receptors originate from a man aged 30 to 39 with active or convalescent COVID-19.

V gene TRBV27 combines with J gene TRBJ2-4; 7 bases match TRBD2. CDR3 length: 15 residues. J lost 11 bases, V lost 5 bases, and 15 bases had no gene match. CDR1 and CDR2 from the germline V gene are MNHEY and SMNVEV (reference sequence). The CDR3 region is CASSPRPAGLVLQYF. The CDR3 bases are TGTGCCAGCAGTCCGCGCCCCGCTGGACTAGTCCTTCAGTACTTC.

The CDR3 sequence: CASSSRGTPSWIGYTF. The CDR3 nucleotides read TGTGCCAGCAGCTCGCGGGGTACACCCTCGTGGATTGGCTACACCTTC. The gene calls are TRBV5-4 and TRBJ1-2; no clear D. CDR1 is SGHNT, CDR2 YYREEE, per germline (reference sequence). There are 16 residues in the CDR3. V lost 3 bases and J 7 bases, leaving 22 bases between the germline ends.

The chain uses TRBV4-2 and TRBJ1-1; D might be TRBD1 (6 bases). Germline values: CDR1 LGHNA, CDR2 YNFKEQ. The CDR3 length is 15 residues. Between the trimmed V and J ends, which lost 4 bases and 2 bases, there was a span of 14 bases. CDR3 region: CASSPYREGNTEAFF. CDR3 sequence (DNA): TGTGCCAGCAGCCCGTACAGGGAAGGCAACACTGAAGCTTTCTTT.